The 22 T cell receptor beta chains given below trace back to one sample, sequenced in a study of CD8+CD57+ T cells in acquired aplastic anemia. Genomic DNA acted as the template from which TCR beta VDJ combination and CDR3 sequence profiling were carried out. TCRdb analysed the reads with MiXCR anew, one entry per CDR3 protein. The profile shows under 500,000 distinct CDR3 sequences, approximately 32% of them singletons. Only patients with CD8+CD57+ cell expansion on flow cytometry were chosen for sequencing. Sequencing was performed on sorted CD4+, CD8+, or CD8+CD57+ T cells (not recorded which) from PBMCs. The receptor set was obtained from a human donor with aplastic anemia.

This clonotype has a single count. The chain has TRBV29-1 and TRBJ1-2, with 11 bases matching TRBD1. Germline values: CDR1 SQVTM, CDR2 ANQGSEA. Trimming took 8 bases from V and 3 from J; bases not matched to a gene: 5. This CDR3 contains 13 residues. As DNA, the CDR3 is TGCAGCTCACGGACAGGGGGCGACTATGGCTACACCTTC. This encodes CSSRTGGDYGYTF.

The chain couples TRBV2 to TRBJ1-6; TRBD1 matches 9 bases. The CDR3 runs 18 residues. The trim removed 8 bases at V and 0 bases at J, leaving 11 bases unmatched. Germline V gene lookup returns CDR1 SNHLY and CDR2 FYNNEI. CDR3 nucleotides: TGTGCCAGCTCACCACAGGGGGCGGCGAGCTCCTATAATTCACCCCTCCACTTT. Protein: CASSPQGAASSYNSPLHF. Supplemented by reference TRBV2 and TRBJ1-6, the full variable domain reads EPEVTQTPSHQVTQMGQEVILRCVPISNHLYFYWYRQILGQKVEFLVSFYNNEISEKSEIFDDQFSVERPDGSNFTLKIRSTKLEDSAMYFCASSPQGAASSYNSPLHFGNGTRLTVT.

This clonotype showed up many times. The CDR3 loop reads CASSPTGRDQPQHF. The CDR3 bases are TGTGCCAGCAGCCCCACAGGTCGAGATCAGCCCCAGCATTTT. The V gene is TRBV12-3 or TRBV12-4, the J gene TRBJ1-5, with D perhaps matching TRBD1 (5 bases). This CDR3 comprises 14 residues. Trimming removed 6 bases from V and 5 bases from J, with 14 bases in between.

The gene calls are TRBV10-3 and TRBJ2-7; 13 bases fit TRBD2. The V gene's germline CDR1 is ENHRY and CDR2 SYGVKD. The CDR3 consists of 14 residues. Trimming took 11 bases from V and 3 from J; bases not matched to a gene: 7. CDR3 loop: CAGRLAGGVYEQYF. The CDR3 DNA sequence: TGTGCCGGCAGACTAGCGGGAGGTGTCTACGAGCAGTACTTC.

A word on this clonotype: With a much larger clone just one base away, this may be a read error. This chain connects TRBV6-1 to TRBJ1-5, with D unclear. This CDR3 comprises 14 residues. V was trimmed by 5 bases and J by 2 bases, leaving 10 bases between them. CDR1 and CDR2 from the germline V gene are MNHNS and SASEGT. The CDR3 DNA is TGTGCCAGCAGTCGGACGTCAGGCAATCAGCCCCAGCATTTT. Amino acid sequence: CASSRTSGNQPQHF.

The J gene is TRBJ2-7, the V gene TRBV29-1; 12 nucleotides align to TRBD1. CDR1 and CDR2 from the germline V gene are SQVTM and ANQGSEA. With V trimmed by 6 bases and J by 6 bases, 3 bases remained unmatched. The CDR3 has 12 residues. The DNA for the CDR3 is TGCAGCGTCGGGACAGGGGGCGCCGAGCAGTACTTC. This sequence encodes CSVGTGGAEQYF.

This clonotype has at least ten counts. V gene TRBV7-6 combines with J gene TRBJ1-1; D is undetermined. Trimming took off 1 base at V and 5 bases at J, with 11 bases between the two ends. This CDR3 is built from 14 residues. Per germline, CDR1 SGHVS and CDR2 FNYEAQ. CDR3 DNA sequence: TGTGCCAGCAGCTTAGGTTGGCGGGGAACTGAAGCTTTCTTT. It yields the protein CASSLGWRGTEAFF.

The J gene is TRBJ2-5, the V gene TRBV5-1; D may be TRBD1 (5 bases). The germline V and J ends were trimmed by 9 bases and 2 bases, with 23 bases remaining between them. The germline CDR1 and CDR2 sequences are SGHRS and YFSETQ. This CDR3 is built from 16 residues. The CDR3 DNA follows: TGCGCCAACAGGCCCATACAGGCTAGATCACAAGAGACCCAGTACTTC. Translating it yields CANRPIQARSQETQYF.

Many counts were recorded for this clonotype. V usage is TRBV5-5 and J usage is TRBJ1-6; possibly TRBD1 for D (5 bases). The CDR3 is made up of 15 amino acids. From germline, CDR1 is SGHKS and CDR2 YYEKEE (reference sequence). The V end was cut by 0 bases, the J end by 10 bases, with 14 bases between. In DNA form, the CDR3 reads TGTGCCAGCAGCTTGGGGACCAGGGTTGGCTCACCCCTCCACTTT. Protein product: CASSLGTRVGSPLHF. The whole variable domain, filled in from reference TRBV5-5 and TRBJ1-6, reads DAGVTQSPTHLIKTRGQQVTLRCSPISGHKSVSWYQQVLGQGPQFIFQYYEKEERGRGNFPDRFSARQFPNYSSELNVNALLLGDSALYLCASSLGTRVGSPLHFGNGTRLTVT.

This clonotype came up many times. The chain carries TRBV7-9 and TRBJ2-7; D is undetermined. The ends were cut back, 1 base at V and 7 bases at J, with 14 bases in the middle. The germline V gene encodes CDR1 SEHNR and CDR2 FQNEAQ (reference sequence). The CDR3 is 14 amino acids. CDR3 bases: TGTGCCAGCAGCTTAGTGGGCGGACGAGAGGAGCAGTACTTC. Translated, it gives CASSLVGGREEQYF.

This clonotype was counted many times. The J gene is TRBJ2-1, the V gene TRBV7-9, with a tentative D call TRBD1 (6 bases). The CDR3 consists of 16 residues. V was trimmed by 5 bases and J by 1 base, leaving 15 bases between them. CDR1 SEHNR and CDR2 FQNEAQ come from the germline V gene (reference sequence). The CDR3 DNA sequence: TGTGCCAGCAGCGGATGGACAGCCAAATCCTACAATGAGCAGTTCTTC. Translation gives CASSGWTAKSYNEQFF.

This rearrangement joins TRBV19 to TRBJ1-1, with a weak D call TRBD1 (5 bases). Germline loops: CDR1 LNHDA, CDR2 SQIVND (reference sequence). The CDR3 is made up of 11 amino acids. Trimming removed 8 bases from V and 4 bases from J, with 8 bases in between. The CDR3 nucleotides are TGTGCCAGTGGGGGGAGCACTGAAGCTTTCTTT. It is translated as CASGGSTEAFF.

The chain uses TRBV10-3 and TRBJ1-1; D might be TRBD1 (5 bases). Germline CDR1 ENHRY, CDR2 SYGVKD. The germline V and J ends were trimmed by 6 bases and 10 bases, with 21 bases remaining between them. The CDR3 is 14 residues long. The CDR3 DNA follows: TGTGCCATCAGGGGGGAGCGGGATTCGGTTGGAGCTTTCTTT. Encoded protein: CAIRGERDSVGAFF.

This clonotype appeared many times. The rearrangement joins TRBV7-3 to TRBJ2-5, with TRBD1 as a possible D gene (5 bases). V was cut by 3 bases and J by 3 bases, with 8 bases left in between. The CDR3 has 13 residues. Germline CDR1 and CDR2: SGHTA and FQGTGA. CDR3 protein: CASSFGAEETQYF. Here the CDR3 DNA reads TGTGCCAGCAGCTTTGGGGCAGAAGAGACCCAGTACTTC.

This clonotype has just a few counts. This chain's CDR3 is CASSLLTGLYEQYF. The CDR3 DNA reads as TGTGCCAGCAGTTTACTGACAGGGCTATACGAGCAGTACTTC. V and J are TRBV12-3 or TRBV12-4 and TRBJ2-7; 7 nucleotides agree with TRBD1. The CDR3 loop spans 14 amino acids. V gave up 2 bases and J gave up 4 bases; unmatched junction bases: 5.

Concerning this clonotype: The CDR3 does not end in the conserved phenylalanine or tryptophan, so this is likely a read error. The DNA for the CDR3 is TGTGCCAGCAGTTTAAGCGGGGTCCAAGAGACCCAGTACCTC. Residues: CASSLSGVQETQYL. The V gene is TRBV12-3 or TRBV12-4, the J gene TRBJ2-5, with 7 bases lining up with TRBD2. V gave up 2 bases and J gave up 1 base; unmatched junction bases: 1. This CDR3 is built from 14 residues.

The chain couples TRBV5-8 to TRBJ2-5; TRBD1 might be the D (6 bases). Between the trimmed V and J ends, which lost 3 bases and 4 bases, there was a span of 13 bases. Germline assignment: CDR1 SGHTS and CDR2 YDEGEE. This CDR3 spans 14 amino acids. The CDR3 bases are TGTGCCAGCAGCTGGAAACAGGGAGTAGAGACCCAGTACTTC. It specifies CASSWKQGVETQYF.

This rearrangement joins TRBV5-1 to TRBJ2-2, with 8 bases lining up with TRBD1. The CDR3 has 18 residues. From germline, CDR1 is SGHRS and CDR2 YFSETQ. The V gene end was trimmed by 0 bases and the J gene end by 5 bases; junction bases not matched to a gene: 12. The CDR3 sequence: CASSLARDRGHETGELFF. The CDR3 DNA follows: TGCGCCAGCAGCTTGGCCCGTGACAGGGGTCATGAGACCGGGGAGCTGTTTTTT.

The sample holds many counts of this clonotype. V and J are TRBV19 and TRBJ1-5, with 8 positions matching TRBD1. The V and J ends lost 6 bases and 0 bases, in that order; junction bases with no gene match: 13. The CDR3 spans 18 residues. Germline V gene lookup returns CDR1 LNHDA and CDR2 SQIVND (reference sequence). The CDR3 here is CASRTPTGTGRSNQPQHF. CDR3 DNA: TGTGCCAGTAGAACCCCGACCGGGACAGGTCGTAGCAATCAGCCCCAGCATTTT.

The chain couples TRBV10-3 to TRBJ1-6; D is ambiguous. The CDR3 sequence is 11 residues long. From germline, CDR1 is ENHRY and CDR2 SYGVKD. Trimming pared 2 bases from V and 14 bases from J, leaving 7 bases between. In DNA form, the CDR3 reads TGTGCCATCAGTGAGGGGCAAACCCTCCACTTT. Amino acids: CAISEGQTLHF.

This chain links TRBV25-1 with TRBJ2-7; 8 nucleotides align to TRBD1. Germline V CDR1 and CDR2: MGHDK, SYGVNS. The CDR3 runs to 17 residues. Trimming took 7 bases from V and 3 from J; bases not matched to a gene: 17. This CDR3 is CASTDDVDRARGYEQYF. The CDR3 DNA sequence: TGTGCCAGCACCGACGATGTGGACAGGGCAAGGGGCTACGAGCAGTACTTC.

Concerning this clonotype: Being one base from a much bigger clone, this may be a read error. This chain connects TRBV7-3 to TRBJ2-5; TRBD1 matches at 7 bases. Germline CDR1 SGHTA, CDR2 FQGTGA. This CDR3 region has 15 residues. Here the CDR3 reads CASSLGGQPQETQCF. CDR3 coding DNA: TGTGCCAGCAGCTTAGGGGGACAGCCCCAAGAGACCCAGTGCTTC.